These 16 T cell receptor beta chains originate from one sample sequenced in a study of cytomegalovirus exposure and HLA in healthy donors. Libraries were prepared by immunoSEQ multiplex PCR; TCRdb keeps only in-frame clonotypes and omits some of them. The sample lists around 240,000 clones, around 90% occurring once. Sequencing was performed on PBMCs. The receptors come from a young woman in good health and CMV-seronegative.

This clone has a single count. The chain links TRBV4-3 to TRBJ2-7; 8 bases map to TRBD1. In germline, CDR1 is LGHNA, CDR2 YSLEER. V was clipped by 1 base and J by 3 bases; unmatched bases: 5. This CDR3 is built from 15 residues. The CDR3 sequence is CASSQAGGAGYEQYF. In nucleotides, the CDR3 is TGCGCCAGCAGCCAAGCAGGGGGCGCGGGCTACGAGCAGTACTTC.

The V and J genes are TRBV7-9 and TRBJ2-1, with TRBD2 matching over 9 bases. CDR3 length equals 19 residues. In germline, CDR1 is SEHNR, CDR2 FQNEAQ (reference sequence). Losses at the gene ends were 5 bases for V and 0 bases for J; bases not matched to a gene: 14. The DNA for the CDR3 is TGTGCCAGCAGCCGTATAGCGGGGGACCCCACGAGCTCCTACAATGAGCAGTTCTTC. Translated: CASSRIAGDPTSSYNEQFF.

This clone was seen just once. This sequence joins TRBV5-1 and TRBJ2-3; weak D call: TRBD1 (5 bases). The CDR3 is made up of 17 amino acids. V lost 0 bases, J lost 2 bases, and 16 bases lay in between. Germline V gene sequence: CDR1 SGHRS, CDR2 YFSETQ. The CDR3 sequence: CASSLGGSVAATDTQYF. As DNA, the CDR3 is TGCGCCAGCAGCTTGGGGGGCAGTGTTGCGGCCACAGATACGCAGTATTTT.

This clone has a handful of counts. The chain recombines TRBV6-5 with TRBJ1-2; weak D call: TRBD1 (6 bases). V lost 4 bases to trimming and J lost 1 base, with 10 bases between them. This CDR3 has 14 amino acids. Germline CDR1 MNHEY, CDR2 SVGAGI. The CDR3 sequence: CASSSDRLNYGYTF. DNA of the CDR3: TGTGCCAGCAGTTCGGACAGACTTAACTATGGCTACACCTTC.

CDR3 DNA sequence: TGTGCCAGCAGCTTAGCCGTACTAGCGGGGGGGCCCCCCACAGATACGCAGTATTTT. This codes for CASSLAVLAGGPPTDTQYF. The chain joins TRBV7-2 to TRBJ2-3; 13 bases fit TRBD2. Germline CDR1 reads SGHTA; CDR2 reads FQGNSA. V was clipped by 0 bases and J by 2 bases; unmatched bases: 8. This CDR3 contains 19 residues.

To note about this clone: At the DNA level, this CDR3 is encoded by other sequences in the same sample as well. This chain links TRBV5-1 with TRBJ1-1; a weak D match, TRBD1 (5 bases). The V gene lost 0 bases and the J gene lost 0 bases, with 6 bases spanning the gap. Germline loops: CDR1 SGHRS, CDR2 YFSETQ. CDR3 length equals 14 residues. CDR3 nucleotide sequence: TGCGCCAGCAGCTTGGACAGGATGAACACTGAAGCTTTCTTT. This codes for CASSLDRMNTEAFF. The variable domain in full, with the rest retrieved from reference TRBV5-1 and TRBJ1-1, is KAGVTQTPRYLIKTRGQQVTLSCSPISGHRSVSWYQQTPGQGLQFLFEYFSETQRNKGNFPGRFSGRQFSNSRSEMNVSTLELGDSALYLCASSLDRMNTEAFFGQGTRLTVV.

The chain is built from TRBV7-2 and TRBJ1-2; D call uncertain. CDR1 is SGHTA and CDR2 is FQGNSA in the germline V gene. This CDR3 comprises 14 residues. Trimming shortened V by 1 base and J by 3 bases, and 9 bases separated the two germline ends. This CDR3 is CASSLVYGDYGYTF. The CDR3 bases are TGTGCCAGCAGCTTAGTGTACGGAGACTATGGCTACACCTTC.

This chain connects TRBV12-2 to TRBJ2-7; the table's D call of TRBD1 was not tested on the DNA. TRBV12-2 is marked as a pseudogene. The CDR3 consists of 12 residues. The CDR3 reads CASRFGQGEQYV. The CDR3 region has the DNA TGTGCAAGTCGCTTCGGACAGGGCGAGCAGTACGTC.

Concerning this clone itself: Distinct nucleotide sequences in the sample also encode this CDR3. J is TRBJ2-3 and V is TRBV5-4, with 9 bases that match TRBD1. Trimming cost V 4 bases and J 5 bases; bases outside gene matches: 5. Germline CDR1 is SGHNT and CDR2 is YYREEE (reference sequence). This CDR3 has 14 amino acids. The CDR3 DNA follows: TGTGCCAGCAGCACAGGACAGGGGCAAGATACGCAGTATTTT. This sequence encodes CASSTGQGQDTQYF.

The chain is built from TRBV10-2 and TRBJ1-2; D unclear. The V gene's germline CDR1 is WSHSY and CDR2 SAAADI. This CDR3 has 14 residues. The germline V and J ends were trimmed by 0 bases and 2 bases, with 7 bases remaining between them. The CDR3 region is CASSESRLNYGYTF. The CDR3 nucleotides read TGCGCCAGCAGTGAGTCGCGCCTAAACTATGGCTACACCTTC.

This chain joins TRBV6-5 and TRBJ2-1, with TRBD2 as a possible D gene (7 bases). V was trimmed by 5 bases and J by 6 bases, leaving 17 bases between them. CDR3 length equals 15 residues. Germline CDR1 MNHEY, CDR2 SVGAGI. The CDR3 coding sequence is TGTGCCAGCAGTCACTGGGGGGGCGCGGGCAATGAGCAGTTCTTC. Protein sequence: CASSHWGGAGNEQFF.

The rearrangement uses TRBV4-3 and TRBJ2-1, with TRBD2 matching 10 bases. CDR3 length: 16 amino acids. Germline trimming cut 4 bases from V and 7 bases from J; bases unmatched to any gene: 10. Germline V gene sequence: CDR1 LGHNA, CDR2 YSLEER. The CDR3 bases are TGCGCCAGCAGCCGTTCAGCGGGGGGGCTTGGGAATGAGCAGTTCTTC. Encoded protein: CASSRSAGGLGNEQFF.

The V call is TRBV27, the J call TRBJ1-1; 9 bases are shared with TRBD1. V lost 6 bases, J lost 4 bases, and 6 bases stayed unmatched. The CDR3 runs to 14 residues. CDR1 and CDR2 from the germline V gene are MNHEY and SMNVEV (reference sequence). CDR3 region: CASSEATGGTEAFF. The CDR3 DNA reads TGTGCCAGCAGCGAAGCGACAGGGGGCACTGAAGCTTTCTTT.

The rearrangement uses TRBV27 and TRBJ2-5; weak D call: TRBD1 (5 bases). Per the germline V gene, CDR1 is MNHEY and CDR2 is SMNVEV (reference sequence). The CDR3 runs to 14 residues. The V gene lost 5 bases and the J gene lost 4 bases, with 14 bases spanning the gap. The CDR3 protein is CASSTRQTAETQYF. The CDR3 nucleotides are TGTGCCAGCAGTACAAGGCAGACAGCAGAGACCCAGTACTTC.

V usage is TRBV6-1 and J usage is TRBJ2-1; 7 bases map to TRBD1. Germline V lookup: CDR1 MNHNS, CDR2 SASEGT. The CDR3 is 15 residues long. J gave up 3 bases and V 6 bases, and 8 bases lay outside the gene matches. The CDR3: CASRAQGVLYNEQFF. The CDR3 DNA reads TGTGCCAGCAGGGCCCAGGGGGTTCTCTACAATGAGCAGTTCTTC.

V and J are TRBV6-5 and TRBJ1-1, with TRBD1 as a possible D gene (5 bases). Germline V gene sequence: CDR1 MNHEY, CDR2 SVGAGI. Trimming stripped 3 bases from V and 6 bases from J, with 14 bases between. The CDR3 consists of 14 residues. The CDR3 loop reads CASSYGGGSAEAFF. The CDR3 nucleotides are TGTGCCAGCAGTTATGGGGGGGGATCGGCTGAAGCTTTCTTT.